This TCR beta chain was profiled in a study of molecular identifiers for immune sequencing clone quantification. Study-wide results and limits: Whereas clones above 20 RNA copies held under 1% of naive-cell molecules, they held over 97% of effector molecules.

J lost 6 bases, V lost 4 bases, and 9 bases had no gene match. This CDR3 comprises 14 residues. Germline V gives CDR1 SGHRS, CDR2 YFSETQ. TCRdb recomputed calls from the PCR reads with MiXCR, one row per CDR3 protein. This table has about 510,000 distinct CDR3 sequences, about a fifth appearing once. This clonotype appeared many times. Its target is unknown. This TCR was sampled from a human donor in good health. Some libraries in this study had Jurkat cell RNA spiked in. The V gene is TRBV5-1, the J gene TRBJ2-7; TRBD1 agrees at 8 bases. Input material: naive CD8+ T cells from blood, with Jurkat cell RNA spiked in. Subset specified: FACS-sorted CD8+CD4-CCR7+CD45RA+ naive T cells. CDR3 loop: CASSPERTGSEQYF. The CDR3 DNA reads as TGCGCCAGCAGCCCGGAACGGACAGGGAGCGAGCAGTACTTC.